Here is one T cell receptor (beta chain) with its context. These data belong to a study of long-term antiretroviral therapy in people with HIV. With 2 bases removed from V and 5 bases from J, the gap between germline ends came to 10 bases. The CDR3 contains 13 residues. Germline V lookup: CDR1 GTSNPN, CDR2 SVGIG (reference sequence). At the survey level, the v3.0 immunoSEQ assay was run. This table comes from immunoSEQ multiplex PCR, and its TCRdb copy is limited to in-frame clones, with some not included. The sample yields 25,000 to 30,000 clones, approximately 86% seen once. The rearrangement links TRBV30 to TRBJ2-1, with D unresolved. The sample here was unsorted PBMCs, taken approximately 2.6 years after starting antiretroviral therapy. The clonotype originates from a middle-aged man with HIV. The CDR3 DNA sequence: TGTGCCTGGAGTAAGGGCGCGAACAATGAGCAGTTCTTC. Protein sequence: CAWSKGANNEQFF.